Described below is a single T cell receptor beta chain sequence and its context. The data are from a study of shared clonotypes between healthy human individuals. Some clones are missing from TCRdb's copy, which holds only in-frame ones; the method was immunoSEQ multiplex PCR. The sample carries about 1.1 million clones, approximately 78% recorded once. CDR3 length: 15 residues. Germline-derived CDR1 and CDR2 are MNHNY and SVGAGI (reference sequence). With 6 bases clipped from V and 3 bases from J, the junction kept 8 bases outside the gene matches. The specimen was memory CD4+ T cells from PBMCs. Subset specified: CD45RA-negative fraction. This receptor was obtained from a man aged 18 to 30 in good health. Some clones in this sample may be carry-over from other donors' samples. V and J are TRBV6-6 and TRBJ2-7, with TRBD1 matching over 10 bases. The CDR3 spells CASRPRQGAIYEQYF. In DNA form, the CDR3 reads TGTGCCAGCAGACCCCGACAGGGGGCGATCTACGAGCAGTACTTC.